This TCR beta chain comes out of a study of beta chain features in type 1 diabetes. Study observations and caveats: Diminished insertions and augmented deletions at VDJ junctions characterized type 1 diabetes patients. In every one of the four CD4+ subsets, TCRB CDR3s were moderately but significantly shorter in Type 1 diabetes patients.

V was trimmed by 6 bases and J by 2 bases, leaving 4 bases between them. This CDR3 has 11 amino acids. Germline V gives CDR1 MDHEN, CDR2 SYDVKM. The investigators reverse transcribed all of the isolated RNA, so they sequenced expressed TCRB transcripts. Using immunoSEQ multiplex PCR, the repertoire was profiled, and TCRdb retains in-frame clones only, with some absent. The table shows 330,000 or so clones, with over 9.5% occurring only once. For this clone: The antigen is not known.

This clonotype was obtained from a woman younger than 30 with type 1 diabetes. The rearrangement uses TRBV28 and TRBJ2-5, with D unclear. Sequencing was carried out using naive CD4+ T cells from blood. In nucleotides, the CDR3 is TGTGCCAGCAGCCCTCAAGAGACCCAGTACTTC. This translates into CASSPQETQYF.